The 4 T cell receptor beta chains below were found in one sample sequenced in a study of post-analysis software for immune sequencing data. No antigens are known for them. Incorporated into the TCR beta cDNA libraries were unique molecular identifiers, which served to reduce PCR and sequencing biases. TCRdb fed the PCR reads into MiXCR, producing one record per CDR3 protein. The table records some 500,000 distinct CDR3 sequences, around 40% of them present only once. Study-level findings and limits: A handful of TRBV segments (TRBV5-6, TRBV5-1 and TRBV20-1 among them) occurred more frequently in patients than in controls.

Sequencing input: blood. All receptors come from a girl aged 5 to 17 with multiple sclerosis.

V gene TRBV20-1 combines with J gene TRBJ2-1; D not resolved. The CDR3 runs 11 residues. CDR1 is DFQATT, CDR2 SNEGSKA, per germline (reference sequence). Trimming shortened V by 6 bases and J by 10 bases, and 13 bases separated the two germline ends. DNA for the CDR3: TGCAGTGCCCTTCGGGCCTGGGAGCAGTTCTTC. It is translated as CSALRAWEQFF.

This clonotype was counted only a few times. The chain uses TRBV18 and TRBJ2-7, with a tentative D call TRBD1 (7 bases). Germline V gene sequence: CDR1 KGHSH, CDR2 LQKENI. Deletions cut 3 bases from V and 6 bases from J, with 18 bases between. The CDR3 spans 15 residues. CDR3 coding DNA: TGTGCCAGCTCACCTGTGCGGGACAGAGCGTCCGAGCAGTACTTC. It specifies CASSPVRDRASEQYF.

This chain uses TRBV6-1 with TRBJ2-7; no reliable D call. In germline, CDR1 is MNHNS, CDR2 SASEGT. Trimming pared 3 bases from V and 0 bases from J, leaving 6 bases between. This CDR3 spans 13 amino acids. In nucleotides, the CDR3 is TGTGCCAGCAGTGAGGTTAGCTCCTACGAGCAGTACTTC. Translation: CASSEVSSYEQYF.

The chain recombines TRBV28 with TRBJ2-7, with D perhaps TRBD2 (5 bases). Germline V CDR1 and CDR2: MDHEN, SYDVKM. Trimming cost V 7 bases and J 7 bases, with 14 bases left between them. This CDR3 has 12 amino acids. The CDR3 DNA follows: TGTGCCAGCACCAAGGCCGGGGAAGAGCAGTACTTC. Protein: CASTKAGEEQYF.